A selection of T cell receptor beta chains follows, all from one sample in a study of blood T cell repertoires in COVID-19. Sequenced by immunoSEQ multiplex PCR; TCRdb stores in-frame clones only, minus some. The table shows 70,000 to 100,000 clones, with roughly four fifths occurring only once. Source material: peripheral blood. The origin of the receptors is a man in his fifties or sixties with active or convalescent COVID-19. Both conserved end residues are part of each CDR3. The D gene is left open where the match is weak. Clone size is shown for a subset of rows, as once, few, many or a class of expanded clone.

j_call v_call clone_size d_call cdr3_aa cdr3_nt
TRBJ2-3 TRBV28 . TRBD1 CASSSNSGGDASTQYF TGTGCCAGCAGTTCCAACTCAGGGGGCGATGCTAGTACGCAGTATTTT
TRBJ2-5 TRBV6-5 . . CASTRARGETQYF TGTGCCAGCACCCGAGCCCGGGGGGAGACCCAGTACTTC
TRBJ1-4 TRBV9 . TRBD1 CASSILQGANEKLFF TGTGCCAGCAGCATCTTACAGGGGGCGAATGAAAAACTGTTTTTT
TRBJ1-5 TRBV29-1 . . CSVGDSNQPQHF TGCAGCGTCGGGGATAGCAATCAGCCCCAGCATTTT
TRBJ2-1 TRBV6-5 . TRBD1 CASSRTGPHNEQFF TGTGCCAGCAGTCGGACAGGGCCCCACAATGAGCAGTTCTTC
TRBJ2-3 TRBV2 . . CASSPPGGDTQYF TGTGCCAGCAGTCCCCCCGGCGGGGATACGCAGTATTTT
TRBJ1-1 TRBV14 . . CASKNLQENTEAFF TGTGCCAGCAAAAACCTGCAGGAGAACACTGAAGCTTTCTTT
TRBJ2-3 TRBV6-5 . TRBD2 CASRTSGGHADTQYF TGTGCCAGCAGAACTAGCGGGGGGCACGCAGATACGCAGTATTTT
TRBJ2-3 TRBV2 . . CASIMGGGADTQYF TGTGCCAGCATAATGGGTGGGGGCGCAGATACGCAGTATTTT
TRBJ2-5 TRBV10-1 few . CASSSGTPTGTQYF TGCGCCAGCAGCTCCGGGACACCTACGGGGACCCAGTACTTC
TRBJ1-2 TRBV28 once . CATTIGRAYGYTF TGTGCCACCACAATCGGCAGGGCCTATGGCTACACCTTC
TRBJ1-6 TRBV2 . . CASSGPDGDNSPLHF TGTGCCAGCAGTGGCCCGGACGGGGATAATTCACCCCTCCACTTT
TRBJ1-1 TRBV27 few . CASSPGGDINTEAFF TGTGCCAGCTCCCCCGGAGGAGATATCAACACTGAAGCTTTCTTT
TRBJ2-3 TRBV28 . . CASSTFTGISTLTDTQYF TGTGCCAGCAGTACCTTCACCGGGATCTCCACTCTCACAGATACGCAGTATTTT
TRBJ1-1 TRBV6-5 . . CASRRSGGTEAFF TGTGCCAGCAGACGATCAGGAGGCACTGAAGCTTTCTTT
TRBJ1-3 TRBV6-6 . . CASTLGQSSGNTIYF TGTGCCAGCACCTTAGGACAGAGCTCTGGAAACACCATATATTTT
TRBJ2-1 TRBV19 . . CASSPGGQQNEQFF TGTGCCAGTAGTCCCGGGGGGCAGCAGAATGAGCAGTTCTTC
TRBJ1-1 TRBV28 . . CASRPGNLNTEAFF TGTGCCAGCAGACCCGGGAATTTGAACACTGAAGCTTTCTTT
TRBJ2-1 TRBV27 . TRBD2 CASSLRGGGNEQFF TGTGCCAGCAGTTTGCGGGGGGGTGGCAATGAGCAGTTCTTC
TRBJ2-2 TRBV4-2 . . CASSQRFSGDGELFF TGTGCCAGCAGCCAAAGGTTTAGCGGAGACGGGGAGCTGTTTTTT
TRBJ2-1 TRBV4-1 once TRBD2 CASSQGPSGTNEQFF TGCGCCAGCAGCCAGGGCCCTAGCGGGACCAATGAGCAGTTCTTC
TRBJ1-2 TRBV3-1/TRBV3-2 . TRBD1 CASSRDRGHGYTF TGTGCCAGCAGCCGAGACAGGGGGCATGGCTACACCTTC
TRBJ2-5 TRBV29-1 . . CSVGKGQETQYF TGCAGCGTTGGTAAGGGGCAAGAGACCCAGTACTTC
TRBJ2-7 TRBV28 . . CASRTYSYEQYF TGTGCCAGCAGGACCTACAGCTACGAGCAGTACTTC
TRBJ1-5 TRBV6-2/TRBV6-3 . TRBD1 CASSFTGTAVNQPQHF TGTGCCAGCAGTTTTACCGGGACAGCGGTCAACCAGCCCCAGCATTTT
TRBJ2-2 TRBV7-2 few TRBD2 CASSLGASGGPNGELFF TGTGCCAGCAGCTTAGGGGCTAGCGGGGGTCCCAACGGGGAGCTGTTTTTT
TRBJ1-6 TRBV19 once . CASRQGNSPLHF TGTGCCAGTAGACAGGGAAATTCACCCCTCCACTTT
TRBJ2-2 TRBV19 . . CASSPISGGHTGELFF TGTGCCAGTAGCCCAATCTCAGGGGGGCACACCGGGGAGCTGTTTTTT
TRBJ2-5 TRBV4-3 . . CASSQGGLEGETQYF TGCGCCAGCAGCCAGGGGGGATTAGAGGGAGAGACCCAGTACTTC
TRBJ2-5 TRBV28 . TRBD2 CASSPLAGVETQYF TGTGCCAGCAGCCCTCTAGCGGGGGTAGAGACCCAGTACTTC
TRBJ1-4 TRBV28 . . CASSAANEKLFF TGTGCCAGTAGTGCGGCTAATGAAAAACTGTTTTTT
TRBJ1-2 TRBV27 . . CASSLNYENYGYTF TGTGCCAGCAGCCTGAATTATGAGAACTATGGCTACACCTTC
TRBJ1-1 TRBV4-3 . . CASSQDGRGNTEAFF TGCGCCAGCAGCCAAGATGGGAGGGGGAACACTGAAGCTTTCTTT
TRBJ2-7 TRBV18 . TRBD1 CASSPTGTGDYEQYF TGTGCCAGCTCCCCTACCGGGACAGGGGACTACGAGCAGTACTTC
TRBJ2-5 TRBV5-1 . TRBD1 CASSLQGQGQETQYF TGCGCCAGCAGCTTGCAGGGACAGGGGCAAGAGACCCAGTACTTC
TRBJ2-7 TRBV28 . . CASSTRQRWGHEQYF TGTGCCAGCAGTACCCGACAGCGATGGGGCCACGAGCAGTACTTC
TRBJ1-1 TRBV19 . . CASRGQRMNTEAFF TGTGCCAGTCGAGGACAGAGGATGAACACTGAAGCTTTCTTT
TRBJ2-5 TRBV2 . . CASSTVEEGTQYF TGTGCCAGCAGTACAGTGGAGGAAGGGACCCAGTACTTC
TRBJ1-5 TRBV2 . TRBD1 CASSASGTGNNQPQHF TGTGCCAGCAGTGCCTCCGGGACAGGGAACAATCAGCCCCAGCATTTT
TRBJ2-7 TRBV5-4 few . CASSLWSSYEQYF TGTGCCAGCAGCTTATGGAGTTCCTACGAGCAGTACTTC
TRBJ2-7 TRBV18 . . CASSPIAGPPYEQYF TGTGCCAGCTCACCAATTGCAGGGCCCCCCTACGAGCAGTACTTC
TRBJ1-4 TRBV5-6 . . CASTTDSNEKLFF TGTGCCAGCACCACGGACAGTAATGAAAAACTGTTTTTT
TRBJ2-3 TRBV5-1 few TRBD2 CASSLLLAGGTDTQYF TGCGCCAGCAGCTTGTTACTAGCGGGGGGGACAGATACGCAGTATTTT
TRBJ2-7 TRBV6-5 . . CASSYSRGFGDEQYF TGTGCCAGCAGTTACTCGAGGGGGTTTGGCGACGAGCAGTACTTC
TRBJ2-3 TRBV6-5 once . CASSYSPGASTDTQYF TGTGCCAGCAGTTACTCTCCAGGGGCAAGCACAGATACGCAGTATTTT
TRBJ1-5 TRBV5-8 . . CASSRTGLGFNQPQHF TGTGCCAGCAGCCGCACCGGACTTGGATTCAATCAGCCCCAGCATTTT
TRBJ1-2 TRBV5-6 . . CASSLGAQGGYGYTF TGTGCCAGCAGCTTGGGGGCACAGGGTGGATATGGCTACACCTTC
TRBJ2-1 TRBV28 . TRBD2 CASSLGGTSVNEQFF TGTGCCAGCAGTTTAGGCGGGACTAGTGTAAATGAGCAGTTCTTC
TRBJ1-4 TRBV6-5 . . CASQGNEKLFF TGTGCCAGCCAGGGGAATGAAAAACTGTTTTTT
TRBJ2-5 TRBV7-9 . . CASSSLRYETQYF TGTGCCAGCAGCTCCCTGCGGTACGAGACCCAGTACTTC
TRBJ1-2 TRBV30 . . CAWSTIRGYTF TGTGCCTGGAGTACCATTCGGGGCTACACCTTC
TRBJ2-2 TRBV27 . . CASSVDGGNTGELFF TGTGCCAGCAGTGTGGACGGGGGGAACACCGGGGAGCTGTTTTTT
TRBJ2-2 TRBV2 . TRBD1 CASRGQGNTGELFF TGTGCCAGCAGAGGACAGGGGAACACCGGGGAGCTGTTTTTT
TRBJ1-2 TRBV9 . TRBD1 CASSSGQGDGYTF TGTGCCAGCAGCTCGGGACAGGGGGATGGCTACACCTTC
TRBJ2-1 TRBV3-1/TRBV3-2 . . CASSPDSSSYNEQFF TGTGCCAGCAGCCCGGACTCCTCCTCCTACAATGAGCAGTTCTTC
TRBJ2-5 TRBV7-9 . . CASSLVAGVGETQYF TGTGCCAGCAGCTTAGTAGCAGGGGTGGGAGAGACCCAGTACTTC
TRBJ1-2 TRBV7-2 . TRBD1 CASSLEGQGRGYTF TGTGCCAGCAGCTTAGAGGGACAGGGGAGAGGCTACACCTTC